A selection of T cell receptor beta chains follows, all from one sample in a study of T cell responses to AZD1222 COVID-19 vaccine. TCRdb keeps only in-frame clones here, not all; method: immunoSEQ multiplex PCR. This sample carries about 82,000 clones, approximately 85% of them seen once, and the ten largest clones take around 10%. Sequencing was performed on peripheral blood, taken 28 days after the second AZD1222 dose. The receptors stem from an adult who received the AZD1222 COVID-19 vaccine. CDR3s include the opening cysteine and the closing phenylalanine or tryptophan. D genes are given only for firm matches. A row's size may be missing; if present it is once, few, many or a size class.

DNA | CDR3 | length | V | size | J | D
TGTGCCAGCAGCTTAGGGAGCAACACCGGGGAGCTGTTTTTT | CASSLGSNTGELFF | 14 | TRBV7-9 | - | TRBJ2-2 | -
TGTGCCAGCAGTCCAAGGGGGACAGGGGGCTCCTACGAGCAGTACTTC | CASSPRGTGGSYEQYF | 16 | TRBV7-8 | - | TRBJ2-7 | TRBD1
TGCGCCAGCAGCTTGTTGACTAGCGGGAGGGCCGACACAGATACGCAGTATTTT | CASSLLTSGRADTDTQYF | 18 | TRBV5-1 | - | TRBJ2-3 | TRBD2
TGTGCCATCAGTGAGTTGCAGGGGCAGAAACAAAACATTCAGTACTTC | CAISELQGQKQNIQYF | 16 | TRBV10-3 | - | TRBJ2-4 | -
TGTGCCAGCAGTTTAGTCCCGGGACAGGGATTCTATGGCTACACCTTC | CASSLVPGQGFYGYTF | 16 | TRBV28 | - | TRBJ1-2 | TRBD1
TGTGCCAGCAGTGAACGAGGGGACACCGGGGAGCTGTTTTTT | CASSERGDTGELFF | 14 | TRBV6-1 | - | TRBJ2-2 | -
TGTGCCAGCAGTCTCAGGGGGGGAGGTACAGATACGCAGTATTTT | CASSLRGGGTDTQYF | 15 | TRBV28 | - | TRBJ2-3 | -
TGTGCCAGCGGAATTCGTTACGAGCAGTACTTC | CASGIRYEQYF | 11 | TRBV12-3/TRBV12-4 | once | TRBJ2-7 | -
TGTGCCAGTAGTCCCTGGGGCTCTGGAAACACCATATATTTT | CASSPWGSGNTIYF | 14 | TRBV19 | - | TRBJ1-3 | -
TGTGCCAGCAGCTCCGGGACAGGGATTCCGCGGGGGAATTCACCCCTCCACTTT | CASSSGTGIPRGNSPLHF | 18 | TRBV11-2 | - | TRBJ1-6 | TRBD1
TGCAGTGCTAGTAAATTATACAATGAGCAGTTCTTC | CSASKLYNEQFF | 12 | TRBV20-1 | - | TRBJ2-1 | -
TGTGCCATCAGTGACGGGAGGCGAGATACGCAGTATTTT | CAISDGRRDTQYF | 13 | TRBV10-3 | - | TRBJ2-3 | TRBD2
TGTGCCAGCAGCTCTGGACTAGCGGGAGAGTTGGAGACCCAGTACTTC | CASSSGLAGELETQYF | 16 | TRBV7-2 | - | TRBJ2-5 | TRBD2
TGTGCCAGTCACGGACAGGGGTACTATGGCTACACCTTC | CASHGQGYYGYTF | 13 | TRBV6-5 | - | TRBJ1-2 | TRBD1
TGTGCAAGTCGCTTGGTCAGGGGGAGTTGCACTGAAGCTTTCTTT | CASRLVRGSCTEAFF | 15 | TRBV12-2 | - | TRBJ1-1 | -
TGTGCCAGCAGCCTAGCGATCAATGAGCAGTTCTTC | CASSLAINEQFF | 12 | TRBV3-1/TRBV3-2 | - | TRBJ2-1 | -
TGTGCCAGCAGCAAAGCCGGGACAGGGGGCGGCGAGACCCAGTACTTC | CASSKAGTGGGETQYF | 16 | TRBV7-8 | - | TRBJ2-5 | TRBD1
TGTGCCAGTAGTATAGTGAAGGGCGGGGGTAACTACAATGAGCAGTTCTTC | CASSIVKGGGNYNEQFF | 17 | TRBV19 | once | TRBJ2-1 | TRBD2
TGTGCCAGCAGTTACCCTGGACGGGTTAATCAGCCCCAGCATTTT | CASSYPGRVNQPQHF | 15 | TRBV6-2/TRBV6-3 | once | TRBJ1-5 | -
TGTGCCAGCAGCCTAGGACGGAGCAATCAGCCCCAGCATTTT | CASSLGRSNQPQHF | 14 | TRBV6-2/TRBV6-3 | few | TRBJ1-5 | -
TGTGCCAGCAGCCATATCCGGACTAGCGGGTACAATGAGCAGTTCTTC | CASSHIRTSGYNEQFF | 16 | TRBV14 | - | TRBJ2-1 | TRBD2
TGTGCCTCCCGGACAGCGAGCTCCTATAATTCACCCCTCCACTTT | CASRTASSYNSPLHF | 15 | TRBV30 | - | TRBJ1-6 | -
TGTGCCAGCAGTGAATCGGGGCAGTATCAGCCCCAGCATTTT | CASSESGQYQPQHF | 14 | TRBV6-1 | - | TRBJ1-5 | -
TGTGCCACCAGCAGACCGGGACACGGAACCGGGGAGCTGTTTTTT | CATSRPGHGTGELFF | 15 | TRBV15 | - | TRBJ2-2 | -
TGTGCCAGTAGTAGCCGGGACTCCAACAATGAGCAGTTCTTC | CASSSRDSNNEQFF | 14 | TRBV19 | - | TRBJ2-1 | -
TGTGCCTATCACGGGCAGGGGCACCAAGAGACCCAGTACTTC | CAYHGQGHQETQYF | 14 | TRBV3-1/TRBV3-2 | - | TRBJ2-5 | -
TGCGCCAGCAGCTCCATTACTACAGGGGGCCATGAGCAGTTCTTC | CASSSITTGGHEQFF | 15 | TRBV5-1 | - | TRBJ2-1 | TRBD1
TGTGCCAGCAGCCTAACACTGACGAACACCGGGGAGCTGTTTTTT | CASSLTLTNTGELFF | 15 | TRBV11-3 | - | TRBJ2-2 | -
TGTGCCACACAGCAACCCATGGGTAGAAGGGAAGCTTTCTTT | CATQQPMGRREAFF | 14 | TRBV7-9 | once | TRBJ1-1 | -
TGTGCCAGTAGTCCCTCCGACAGGGGGCGAAATTCACCCCTCCACTTT | CASSPSDRGRNSPLHF | 16 | TRBV19 | once | TRBJ1-6 | TRBD1
TGTGCCACCAGTGAGGACAGGATGAGCTACACCTTC | CATSEDRMSYTF | 12 | TRBV24-1 | once | TRBJ1-2 | TRBD1